One sample yielded the 3 T cell receptor beta chains listed below, sequenced in a study of blood T cell repertoires in COVID-19. Generated by immunoSEQ multiplex PCR, the TCRdb table keeps only in-frame clones and is missing some. The data contain around 400,000 clones, approximately 93% of them singletons. The sequenced sample was PBMCs or T cells enriched from blood (not recorded which). These receptors were obtained from a woman between 40 and 50 years old who had been exposed to COVID-19.

This chain joins TRBV7-8 and TRBJ2-6, with no clear D. Looked up from germline, CDR1 is SGHVS and CDR2 is FQNEAQ. This CDR3 spans 16 amino acids. V was pared by 5 bases and J by 0 bases, with 11 bases between. The CDR3 region is CASSMESYSGANVLTF. In nucleotides, the CDR3 is TGTGCCAGCAGCATGGAGAGTTACTCTGGGGCCAACGTCCTGACTTTC.

This chain joins TRBV3-1 (or the pseudogene TRBV3-2) and TRBJ2-7; D gene unclear. Germline lookup yields CDR1 LGHDT and CDR2 YNNKEL (reference sequence). V lost 0 bases and J 0 bases, leaving 6 bases between the germline ends. This CDR3 spans 14 amino acids. CDR3 region: CASSQDRGSYEQYF. CDR3 nucleotides: TGTGCCAGCAGCCAAGATCGAGGCTCCTACGAGCAGTACTTC.

The chain uses TRBV2 and TRBJ1-6, with D tentatively TRBD1 (5 bases). V was pared by 3 bases and J by 7 bases, with 10 bases between. The CDR3 length is 14 residues. CDR1 is SNHLY, CDR2 FYNNEI, per germline. The CDR3 nucleotides read TGTGCCAGCAGTGAGTGGGGCCCCAATTCACCCCTCCACTTT. Protein product: CASSEWGPNSPLHF. Full variable domain (outside the CDR3, taken from reference TRBV2 and TRBJ1-6): EPEVTQTPSHQVTQMGQEVILRCVPISNHLYFYWYRQILGQKVEFLVSFYNNEISEKSEIFDDQFSVERPDGSNFTLKIRSTKLEDSAMYFCASSEWGPNSPLHFGNGTRLTVT.